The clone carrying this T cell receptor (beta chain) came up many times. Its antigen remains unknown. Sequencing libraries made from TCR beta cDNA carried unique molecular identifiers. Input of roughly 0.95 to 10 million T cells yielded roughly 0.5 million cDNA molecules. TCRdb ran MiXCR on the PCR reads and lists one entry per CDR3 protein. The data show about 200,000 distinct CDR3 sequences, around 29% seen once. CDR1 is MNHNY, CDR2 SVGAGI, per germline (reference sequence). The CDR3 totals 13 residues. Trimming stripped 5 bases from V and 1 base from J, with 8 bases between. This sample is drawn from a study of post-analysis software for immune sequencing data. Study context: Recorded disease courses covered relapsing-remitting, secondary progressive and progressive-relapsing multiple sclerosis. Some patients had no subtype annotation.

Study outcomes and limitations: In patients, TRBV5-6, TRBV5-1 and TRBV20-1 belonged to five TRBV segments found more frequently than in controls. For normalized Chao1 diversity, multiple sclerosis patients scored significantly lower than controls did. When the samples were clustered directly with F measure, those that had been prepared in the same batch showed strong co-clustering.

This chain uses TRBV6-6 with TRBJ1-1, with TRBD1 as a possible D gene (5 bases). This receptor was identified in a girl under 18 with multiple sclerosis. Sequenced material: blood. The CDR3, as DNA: TGTGCCAGCAGTGACGGACAGAACACTGAAGCTTTCTTT. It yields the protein CASSDGQNTEAFF.